The 26 T cell receptor beta chains reported below all come from one sample, sequenced in a study of blood T cells in healthy people across ages. A second 7 to 11 cycle PCR used barcoded and J-beta primers. TCRdb independently ran MiXCR on the 5' RACE reads; one entry per CDR3 protein. The table records over 1,500,000 distinct CDR3 sequences, roughly two fifths of them present only once. Sequences were obtained from blood. Source of these receptors: a human donor in good health.

The rearrangement joins TRBV7-9 to TRBJ1-1, with D maybe TRBD1 (6 bases). The CDR3 is made up of 17 amino acids. From germline, CDR1 is SEHNR and CDR2 FQNEAQ (reference sequence). V lost 2 bases and J 2 bases, leaving 18 bases between the germline ends. The CDR3 loop is CASSLSPFDRFNTEAFF. The CDR3 DNA reads TGTGCCAGCAGCTTATCCCCTTTCGACAGGTTTAACACTGAAGCTTTCTTT.

This clonotype turned up a few times. This sequence joins TRBV12-3 or TRBV12-4 and TRBJ2-1; D gene uncertain. This CDR3 has 13 amino acids. Trimming took off 5 bases at V and 10 bases at J, with 15 bases between the two ends. The CDR3 nucleotides read TGTGCCAGCAGTACGGGCTCCCTTTTCGAGCAGTTCTTC. Translation: CASSTGSLFEQFF.

The chain recombines TRBV27 with TRBJ1-1; TRBD1 matches 7 bases. The V gene's germline CDR1 is MNHEY and CDR2 SMNVEV (reference sequence). This CDR3 contains 13 residues. Unmatched junction bases numbered 5, after V lost 3 bases and J lost 7 bases. The CDR3, as DNA: TGTGCCAGCAGTTTGGGGACAGTGGATGAAGCTTTCTTT. This encodes CASSLGTVDEAFF.

The rearrangement joins TRBV27 to TRBJ2-7; either TRBD1 or TRBD2 may fit D (5 bases each). The CDR3 length is 14 residues. V lost 1 base, J lost 3 bases, and 10 bases lay in between. CDR1 MNHEY and CDR2 SMNVEV come from the germline V gene (reference sequence). The CDR3 coding sequence is TGTGCCAGCAGTTTATTCGGGGCAGGCTACGAGCAGTACTTC. It yields the protein CASSLFGAGYEQYF.

V is TRBV7-2 and J is TRBJ1-2; tentative D call: TRBD1 (5 bases). CDR3 length: 13 amino acids. The germline V gene has CDR1 SGHTA and CDR2 FQGNSA. V lost 6 bases, J lost 2 bases, and 10 bases lay in between. CDR3 coding DNA: TGTGCCAGCAGACAGGAGATAAACTATGGCTACACCTTC. As protein: CASRQEINYGYTF.

This clonotype appeared a few times. The rearrangement links TRBV29-1 to TRBJ2-7; D not certain. Germline CDR1 SQVTM, CDR2 ANQGSEA. V lost 4 bases and J 2 bases, leaving 9 bases between the germline ends. The CDR3 totals 12 residues. CDR3 DNA sequence: TGCAGCGTTGGAGACATTACCTACGAGCAGTACTTC. Protein product: CSVGDITYEQYF.

About this clonotype: Its ends do not fully match the called genes, so a read error is possible. This chain uses TRBV7-9 with TRBJ2-5; D possibly corresponds to TRBD1 (6 bases). From germline, CDR1 is SEHNR and CDR2 FQNEAQ (reference sequence). This CDR3 comprises 14 residues. In DNA, the CDR3 is TGTGTCAGCAGCTTAGTCTGGACAGAAGAGACCCAGTACTTC. This sequence encodes CVSSLVWTEETQYF.

This clonotype was seen a few times. The J gene is TRBJ2-1, the V gene TRBV4-2, with D perhaps TRBD1 or TRBD2 (6 bases each). Germline V gene lookup returns CDR1 LGHNA and CDR2 YNFKEQ. The CDR3 has 15 residues. Trimming took 6 bases from V and 3 from J, leaving 15 bases between them. CDR3 coding DNA: TGTGCCAGCAGGGGGGGCAGGGGTCACTACAATGAGCAGTTCTTC. This encodes CASRGGRGHYNEQFF.

The table lists this clonotype with a few counts. The chain combines TRBV3-1 with TRBJ1-6; TRBD1 aligns across 7 bases. This CDR3 contains 17 residues. Trimming took 5 bases from V and 4 from J; bases not matched to a gene: 11. CDR1 and CDR2 (germline): LGHDT, YNNKEL (reference sequence). The CDR3, as DNA: TGTGCCAGCAGCAACCTTCGGGACAGTACTTATAATTCACCCCTCCACTTT. Amino acid sequence: CASSNLRDSTYNSPLHF. Variable domain in full (rest from reference TRBV3-1 and TRBJ1-6): DTAVSQTPKYLVTQMGNDKSIKCEQNLGHDTMYWYKQDSKKFLKIMFSYNNKELIINETVPNRFSPKSPDKAHLNLHINSLELGDSAVYFCASSNLRDSTYNSPLHFGNGTRLTVT.

In its sample, this clonotype was seen a few times. The chain links TRBV20-1 to TRBJ1-1; TRBD1 matches 7 bases. V was pared by 1 base and J by 5 bases, with 7 bases of the junction left unmatched. This CDR3 spans 14 amino acids. Germline V gives CDR1 DFQATT, CDR2 SNEGSKA (reference sequence). This chain's CDR3 is CSARAEGARTEAFF. CDR3 nucleotide sequence: TGCAGTGCTAGAGCTGAGGGGGCAAGGACTGAAGCTTTCTTT.

The chain combines TRBV20-1 with TRBJ2-5; 7 nucleotides match TRBD1. The CDR3 consists of 15 residues. The germline CDR1 and CDR2 sequences are DFQATT and SNEGSKA (reference sequence). Unmatched junction bases numbered 14, after V lost 8 bases and J lost 2 bases. The CDR3 reads CSTPRQGRPQETQYF. CDR3 nucleotides: TGCAGTACACCGCGACAGGGAAGACCTCAAGAGACCCAGTACTTC.

The chain employs TRBV7-7 and TRBJ2-4; tentative D call: TRBD1 (5 bases). The DNA end is a closer match to TRBJ2-7, so the J assignment may be wrong. CDR1 SSHAT and CDR2 FNYEAQ come from the germline V gene (reference sequence). This CDR3 contains 14 residues. CDR3 coding DNA: TGTGCCAGCAGCTTAGAGCCAGGGATAAACGAGCAGTACTTC. Its translation: CASSLEPGINEQYF.

V gene TRBV11-2 combines with J gene TRBJ2-7, with 7 bases that match TRBD1. The V gene end was trimmed by 5 bases and the J gene end by 2 bases; junction bases not matched to a gene: 9. Germline V gene data show CDR1 as SGHAT and CDR2 as FQNNGV. The CDR3 runs 15 residues. The CDR3 bases are TGTGCCAGCAGCCCGGGACAGTTTCTCCCCTACGAGCAGTACTTC. Its translation is CASSPGQFLPYEQYF.

The genes are TRBV18 and TRBJ2-1, with unresolved D. Per germline, CDR1 KGHSH and CDR2 LQKENI. CDR3 size: 16 residues. Trimming left V 4 bases short and J 0 bases short, with 13 bases between. The CDR3 reads CASSRTERFSYNEQFF. The CDR3 DNA is TGTGCCAGCTCACGTACCGAGAGATTCTCCTACAATGAGCAGTTCTTC.

The V gene is TRBV4-2, the J gene TRBJ2-3, with D maybe TRBD2 (5 bases). Per the germline V gene, CDR1 is LGHNA and CDR2 is YNFKEQ. This CDR3 is 14 amino acids long. With 4 bases removed from V and 3 bases from J, the gap between germline ends came to 11 bases. CDR3 amino acids: CASSPGVATDTQYF. In DNA form, the CDR3 reads TGTGCCAGCAGCCCCGGGGTAGCTACAGATACGCAGTATTTT.

Note on this clonotype: Germline and junction disagree at one end, which may indicate a read error. The chain has TRBV7-2 and TRBJ2-4; 9 bases line up with TRBD1. The end of the DNA is better explained by TRBJ2-7, so the J call may be wrong. CDR1 is SGHTA, CDR2 FQGNSA, per germline. The CDR3 consists of 13 residues. CDR3 protein: CAGSLGTGYEQYF. Here the CDR3 DNA reads TGTGCCGGCAGCCTAGGGACAGGGTACGAGCAGTACTTC.

The table lists this clonotype with a few counts. The CDR3 bases are TGTGCCAGCAGCGAGGGTAGCGGGGGGTTCAAAGAGACCCAGTACTTC. Its protein product is CASSEGSGGFKETQYF. The V gene is TRBV7-7, the J gene TRBJ2-5; 10 nucleotides agree with TRBD2. This CDR3 has 16 amino acids. The V and J ends lost 5 bases and 3 bases, in that order; junction bases with no gene match: 9. CDR1 and CDR2 (germline): SSHAT, FNYEAQ (reference sequence).

The chain joins TRBV21-1 to TRBJ2-7; the table's D gene call, TRBD2, was not cross checked with the DNA. TRBV21-1 is marked as a pseudogene. The CDR3 covers 13 residues. Here the CDR3 reads CASCSGDIYEQYF. The DNA of the CDR3 is TGTGCCAGCTGTTCGGGAGACATCTACGAGCAGTACTTC.

This clonotype turned up a few times. This chain connects TRBV20-1 to TRBJ2-3; D remains ambiguous. The CDR3 extends over 13 amino acids. Germline CDR1 reads DFQATT; CDR2 reads SNEGSKA (reference sequence). V lost 5 bases and J lost 0, with 9 bases in between. CDR3 residues: CSAYTASTDTQYF. CDR3 nucleotide sequence: TGCAGTGCTTACACAGCTAGCACAGATACGCAGTATTTT.

V is TRBV29-1 and J is TRBJ1-1; D may be TRBD1 (6 bases). The CDR3 consists of 13 residues. Trimming removed 3 bases at V and 2 bases at J, with 10 bases between. Germline V gene data show CDR1 as SQVTM and CDR2 as ANQGSEA. The CDR3 region is CSVETGENTEAFF. CDR3 coding DNA: TGCAGCGTTGAGACAGGAGAAAACACTGAAGCTTTCTTT.

This chain connects TRBV7-9 to TRBJ2-7; 8 positions match TRBD1. The CDR3 extends over 14 amino acids. V lost 7 bases to trimming and J lost 3 bases; unmatched junction nucleotides: 8. Germline V gene sequence: CDR1 SEHNR, CDR2 FQNEAQ (reference sequence). The CDR3: CASNRGDSFYEQYF. As DNA, the CDR3 is TGTGCCAGCAACAGGGGGGACAGCTTCTACGAGCAGTACTTC.

This clonotype was recorded only once. The chain employs TRBV6-5 and TRBJ1-1, with D unresolved. Germline lookup yields CDR1 MNHEY and CDR2 SVGAGI. CDR3 size: 14 residues. V was clipped by 5 bases and J by 0 bases, with 10 bases between them. CDR3: CASSKGIMNTEAFF. The DNA of the CDR3 is TGTGCCAGCAGTAAGGGAATCATGAACACTGAAGCTTTCTTT.

This clonotype was counted a single time. The chain is built from TRBV6-2 or TRBV6-3 and TRBJ1-6; TRBD1 matches at 7 bases. The germline gives CDR1 MNHEY, CDR2 SVGEGT. The CDR3 loop spans 17 amino acids. J was trimmed by 2 bases and V by 5 bases; bases with no gene match: 9. The CDR3 loop reads CASSPDRNAPYNSPLHF. In DNA, the CDR3 is TGTGCCAGCAGTCCGGACAGGAATGCTCCCTATAATTCACCCCTCCACTTT.

J is TRBJ1-5 and V is TRBV29-1; D gene ambiguous. Germline loops: CDR1 SQVTM, CDR2 ANQGSEA. Trimming pared 6 bases from V and 7 bases from J, leaving 19 bases between. CDR3 length: 14 residues. CDR3 DNA: TGCAGCGTATCAGAAGGAGGTATAGGGCAGCCCCAGCATTTT. Protein product: CSVSEGGIGQPQHF.

The table lists this clonotype with many counts. This chain links TRBV12-3 or TRBV12-4 with TRBJ2-5; D remains unclear. The CDR3 is 13 amino acids. V was shortened by 4 bases and J by 5 bases, with 11 bases between the two germline ends. The CDR3 DNA reads TGTGCCAGCAGTTCCGTCCCCCGGGAGACCCAGTACTTC. It translates to CASSSVPRETQYF.

V and J are TRBV6-5 and TRBJ2-7; 7 bases match TRBD1. V shed 0 bases, J shed 4 bases, and the junction held 6 bases outside the gene matches. This CDR3 region has 15 residues. Germline loops: CDR1 MNHEY, CDR2 SVGAGI. Here the CDR3 reads CASSYSLDRSYEQYF. In DNA form, the CDR3 reads TGTGCCAGCAGTTACTCTTTGGACAGGTCGTACGAGCAGTACTTC.